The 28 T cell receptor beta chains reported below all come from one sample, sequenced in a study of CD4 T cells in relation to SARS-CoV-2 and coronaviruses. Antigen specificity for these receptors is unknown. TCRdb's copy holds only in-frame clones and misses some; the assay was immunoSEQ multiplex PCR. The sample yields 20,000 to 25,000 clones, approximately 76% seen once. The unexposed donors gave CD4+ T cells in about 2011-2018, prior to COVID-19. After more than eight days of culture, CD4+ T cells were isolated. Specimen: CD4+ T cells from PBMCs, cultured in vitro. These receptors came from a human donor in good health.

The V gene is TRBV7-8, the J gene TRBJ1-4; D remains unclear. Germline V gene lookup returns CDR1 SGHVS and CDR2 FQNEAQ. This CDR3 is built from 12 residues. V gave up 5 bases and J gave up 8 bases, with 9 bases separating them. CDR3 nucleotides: TGTGCCAGCAGCGGACCGAACGAAAAACTGTTTTTT. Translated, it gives CASSGPNEKLFF. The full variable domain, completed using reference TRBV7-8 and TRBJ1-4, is GAGVSQSPRYKVAKRGQDVALRCDPISGHVSLFWYQQALGQGPEFLTYFQNEAQLDKSGLPSDRFFAERPEGSVSTLKIQRTQQEDSAVYLCASSGPNEKLFFGSGTQLSVL.

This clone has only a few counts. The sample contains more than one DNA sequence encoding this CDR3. The CDR3 DNA reads TGTGCCAGCAGCTTAGGGACAGATAATTCACCCCTCCACTTT. Translation gives CASSLGTDNSPLHF. This chain uses TRBV7-2 with TRBJ1-6, with D maybe TRBD1 (6 bases). Germline CDR1 SGHTA, CDR2 FQGNSA. Trimming took off 1 base at V and 5 bases at J, with 6 bases between the two ends. The CDR3 loop spans 14 amino acids.

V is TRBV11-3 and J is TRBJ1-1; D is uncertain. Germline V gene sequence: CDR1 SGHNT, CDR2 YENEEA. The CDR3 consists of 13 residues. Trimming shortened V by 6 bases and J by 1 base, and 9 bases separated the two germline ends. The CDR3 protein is CASSPGKNTEAFF. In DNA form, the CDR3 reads TGTGCCAGCAGTCCGGGGAAGAACACTGAAGCTTTCTTT.

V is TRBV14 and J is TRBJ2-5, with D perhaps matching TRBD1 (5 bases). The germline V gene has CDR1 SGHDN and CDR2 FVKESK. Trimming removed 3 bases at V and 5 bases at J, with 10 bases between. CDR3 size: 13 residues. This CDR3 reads CASSHPGWETQYF. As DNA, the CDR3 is TGTGCCAGCAGCCACCCAGGGTGGGAGACCCAGTACTTC.

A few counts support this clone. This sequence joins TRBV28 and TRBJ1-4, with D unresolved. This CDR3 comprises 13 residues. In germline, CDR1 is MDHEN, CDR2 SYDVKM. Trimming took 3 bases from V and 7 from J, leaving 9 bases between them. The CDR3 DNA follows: TGTGCCAGCAGTTTCCAGATCGGTGAAAAACTGTTTTTT. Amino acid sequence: CASSFQIGEKLFF.

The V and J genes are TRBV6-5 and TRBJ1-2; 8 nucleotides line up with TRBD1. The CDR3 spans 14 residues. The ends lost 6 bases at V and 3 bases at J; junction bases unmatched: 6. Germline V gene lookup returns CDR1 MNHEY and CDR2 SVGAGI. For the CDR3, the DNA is TGTGCCAGCAGCTCCTCGACAGGGGACTATGGCTACACCTTC. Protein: CASSSSTGDYGYTF.

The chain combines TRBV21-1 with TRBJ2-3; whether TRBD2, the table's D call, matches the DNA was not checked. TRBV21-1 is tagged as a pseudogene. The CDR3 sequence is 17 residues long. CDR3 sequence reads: CASSNRAGRGSTDTQYF. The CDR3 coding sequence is TGTGCCAGCAGCAACCGAGCTGGTCGAGGGAGCACAGATACGCAGTATTTT.

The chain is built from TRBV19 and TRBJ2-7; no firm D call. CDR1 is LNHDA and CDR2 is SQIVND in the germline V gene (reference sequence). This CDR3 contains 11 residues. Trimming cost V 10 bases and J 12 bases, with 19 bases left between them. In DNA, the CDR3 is TGTGCCACCTCCTTTTTGGAACGGCCGTACTTC. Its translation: CATSFLERPYF.

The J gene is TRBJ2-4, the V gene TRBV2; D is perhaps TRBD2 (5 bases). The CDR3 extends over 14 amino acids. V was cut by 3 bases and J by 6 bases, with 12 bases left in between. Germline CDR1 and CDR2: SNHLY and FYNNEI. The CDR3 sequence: CASSEEDSGNIQYF. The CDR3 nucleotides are TGTGCCAGCAGTGAGGAGGATAGTGGAAACATTCAGTACTTC.

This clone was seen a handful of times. The CDR3 spells CASSQDREYNEQFF. The CDR3 bases are TGCGCCAGCAGCCAAGATCGCGAATACAATGAGCAGTTCTTC. This chain links TRBV4-1 with TRBJ2-1; D is uncertain. Germline CDR1 MGHRA, CDR2 YSYEKL. Trimming stripped 0 bases from V and 4 bases from J, with 7 bases between. The length of the CDR3 is 14 residues.

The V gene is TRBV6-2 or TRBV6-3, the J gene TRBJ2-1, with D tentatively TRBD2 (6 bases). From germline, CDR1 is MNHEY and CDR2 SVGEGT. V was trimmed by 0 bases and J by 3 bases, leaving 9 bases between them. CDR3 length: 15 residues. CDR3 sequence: CASSYSSGNYNEQFF. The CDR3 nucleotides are TGTGCCAGCAGTTACTCTAGCGGAAACTACAATGAGCAGTTCTTC.

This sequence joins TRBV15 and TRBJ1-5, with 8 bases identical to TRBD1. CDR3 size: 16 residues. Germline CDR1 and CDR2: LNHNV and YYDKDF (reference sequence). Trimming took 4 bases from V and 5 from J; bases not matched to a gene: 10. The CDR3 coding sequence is TGTGCCACCAGCAAGGACAGGGAGTACCATCATCAGCCCCAGCATTTT. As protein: CATSKDREYHHQPQHF.

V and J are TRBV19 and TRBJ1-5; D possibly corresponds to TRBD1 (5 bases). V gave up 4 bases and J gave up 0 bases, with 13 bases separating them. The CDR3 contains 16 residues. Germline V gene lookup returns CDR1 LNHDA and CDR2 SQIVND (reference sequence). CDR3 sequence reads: CASSNGGWYSNQPQHF. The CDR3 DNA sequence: TGTGCCAGTAGTAACGGGGGTTGGTATAGCAATCAGCCCCAGCATTTT.

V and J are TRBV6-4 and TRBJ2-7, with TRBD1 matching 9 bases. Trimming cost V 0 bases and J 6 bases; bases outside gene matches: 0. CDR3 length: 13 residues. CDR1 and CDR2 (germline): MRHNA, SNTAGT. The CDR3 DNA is TGTGCCAGCAGTGACTCGGGACAGGGCGAGCAGTACTTC. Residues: CASSDSGQGEQYF.

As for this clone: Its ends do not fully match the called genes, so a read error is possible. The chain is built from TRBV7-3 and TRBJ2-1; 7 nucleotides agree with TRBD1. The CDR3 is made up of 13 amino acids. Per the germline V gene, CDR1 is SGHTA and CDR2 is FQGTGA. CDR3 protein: CASNLRQGGEQFF. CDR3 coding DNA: TGTGCCAGCAACTTAAGACAGGGTGGGGAGCAGTTCTTC.

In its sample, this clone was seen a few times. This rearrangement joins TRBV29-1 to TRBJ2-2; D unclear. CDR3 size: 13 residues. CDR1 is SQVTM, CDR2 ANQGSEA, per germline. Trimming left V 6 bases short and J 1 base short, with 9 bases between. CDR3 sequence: CSVGVLNTGELFF. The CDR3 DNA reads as TGCAGCGTCGGTGTTTTGAACACCGGGGAGCTGTTTTTT.

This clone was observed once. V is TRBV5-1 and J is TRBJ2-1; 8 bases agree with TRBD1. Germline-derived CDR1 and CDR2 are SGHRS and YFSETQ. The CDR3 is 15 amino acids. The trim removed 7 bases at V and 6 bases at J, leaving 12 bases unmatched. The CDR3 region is CASRATGVGSNEQFF. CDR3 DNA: TGCGCCAGCCGAGCGACAGGGGTCGGGAGCAATGAGCAGTTCTTC.

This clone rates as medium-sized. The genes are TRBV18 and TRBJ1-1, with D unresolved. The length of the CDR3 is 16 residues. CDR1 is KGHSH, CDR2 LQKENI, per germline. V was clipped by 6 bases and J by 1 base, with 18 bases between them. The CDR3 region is CASSPTRRSGNTEAFF. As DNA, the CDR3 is TGTGCCAGCTCTCCAACTCGGAGGTCAGGGAACACTGAAGCTTTCTTT.

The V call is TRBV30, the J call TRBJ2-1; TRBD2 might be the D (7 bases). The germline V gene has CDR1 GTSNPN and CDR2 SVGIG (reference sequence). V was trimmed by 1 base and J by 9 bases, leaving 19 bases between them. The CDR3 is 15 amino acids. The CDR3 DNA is TGTGCCTGGAGTGGTGGAGGGGGAGGGGGTTTTGAGCAGTTCTTC. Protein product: CAWSGGGGGGFEQFF.

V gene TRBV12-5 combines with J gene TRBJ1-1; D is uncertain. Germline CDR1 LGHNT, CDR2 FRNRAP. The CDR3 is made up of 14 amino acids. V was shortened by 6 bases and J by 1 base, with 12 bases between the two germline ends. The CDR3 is CASGLTRPNTEAFF. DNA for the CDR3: TGTGCTAGTGGCCTGACAAGGCCGAACACTGAAGCTTTCTTT.

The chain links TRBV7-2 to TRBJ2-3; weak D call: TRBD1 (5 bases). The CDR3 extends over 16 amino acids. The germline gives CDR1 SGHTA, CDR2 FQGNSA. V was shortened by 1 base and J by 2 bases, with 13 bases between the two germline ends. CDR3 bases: TGTGCCAGCAGCTTAGGGCTCGGACAAAACACAGATACGCAGTATTTT. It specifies CASSLGLGQNTDTQYF.

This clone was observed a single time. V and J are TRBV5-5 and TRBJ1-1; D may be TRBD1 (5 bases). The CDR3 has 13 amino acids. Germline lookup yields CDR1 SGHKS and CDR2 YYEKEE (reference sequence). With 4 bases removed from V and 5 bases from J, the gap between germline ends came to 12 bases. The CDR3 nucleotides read TGTGCCAGCAGCACGGGACGGAGAACTGAAGCTTTCTTT. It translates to CASSTGRRTEAFF. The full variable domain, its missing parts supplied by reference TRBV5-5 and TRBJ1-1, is DAGVTQSPTHLIKTRGQQVTLRCSPISGHKSVSWYQQVLGQGPQFIFQYYEKEERGRGNFPDRFSARQFPNYSSELNVNALLLGDSALYLCASSTGRRTEAFFGQGTRLTVV.

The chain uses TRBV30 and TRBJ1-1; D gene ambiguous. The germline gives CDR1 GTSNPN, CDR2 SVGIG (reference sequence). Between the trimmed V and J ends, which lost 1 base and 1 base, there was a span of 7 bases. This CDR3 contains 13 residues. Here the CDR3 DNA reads TGTGCCTGGAGTGCTCAGGAGAACACTGAAGCTTTCTTT. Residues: CAWSAQENTEAFF.

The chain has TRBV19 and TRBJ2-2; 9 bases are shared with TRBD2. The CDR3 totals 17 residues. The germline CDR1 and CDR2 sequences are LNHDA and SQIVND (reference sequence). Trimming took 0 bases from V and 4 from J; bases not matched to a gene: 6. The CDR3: CASSIDAGLAATGELFF. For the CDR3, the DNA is TGTGCCAGTAGTATAGATGCGGGACTAGCAGCCACCGGGGAGCTGTTTTTT.

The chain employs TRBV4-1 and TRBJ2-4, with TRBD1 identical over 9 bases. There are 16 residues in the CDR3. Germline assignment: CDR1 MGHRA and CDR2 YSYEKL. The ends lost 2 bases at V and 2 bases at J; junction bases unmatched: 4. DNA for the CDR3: TGCGCCAGCAGCCAACTCACAGGGGGCACCAAAAACATTCAGTACTTC. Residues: CASSQLTGGTKNIQYF.

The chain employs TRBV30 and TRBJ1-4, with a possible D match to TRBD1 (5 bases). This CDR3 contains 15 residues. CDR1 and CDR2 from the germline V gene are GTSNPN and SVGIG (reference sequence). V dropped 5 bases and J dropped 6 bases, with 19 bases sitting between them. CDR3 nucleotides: TGTGCCTGGGCCCCGCCGTGGGACGGCTATGAAAAACTGTTTTTT. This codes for CAWAPPWDGYEKLFF.

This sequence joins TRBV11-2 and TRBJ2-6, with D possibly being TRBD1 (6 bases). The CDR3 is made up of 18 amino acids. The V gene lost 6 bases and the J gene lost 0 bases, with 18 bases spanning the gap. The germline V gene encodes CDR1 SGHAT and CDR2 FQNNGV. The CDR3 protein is CASRRPGHGTSGANVLTF. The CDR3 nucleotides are TGTGCCAGCAGACGACCGGGACACGGAACCTCTGGGGCCAACGTCCTGACTTTC.

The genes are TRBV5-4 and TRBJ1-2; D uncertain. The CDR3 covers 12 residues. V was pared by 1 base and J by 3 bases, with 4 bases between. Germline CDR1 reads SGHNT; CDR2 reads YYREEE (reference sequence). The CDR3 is CASSLYDYGYTF. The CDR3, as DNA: TGTGCCAGCAGCTTGTACGACTATGGCTACACCTTC.